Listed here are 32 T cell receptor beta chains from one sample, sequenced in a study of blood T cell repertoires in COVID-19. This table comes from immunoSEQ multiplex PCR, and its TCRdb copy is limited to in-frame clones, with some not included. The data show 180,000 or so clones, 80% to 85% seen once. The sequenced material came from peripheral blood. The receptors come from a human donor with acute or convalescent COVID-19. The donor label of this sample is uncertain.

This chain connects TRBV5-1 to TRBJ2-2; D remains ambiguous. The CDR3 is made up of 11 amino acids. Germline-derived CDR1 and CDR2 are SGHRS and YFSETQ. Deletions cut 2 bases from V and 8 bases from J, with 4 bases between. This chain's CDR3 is CASSFVGELFF. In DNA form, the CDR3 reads TGCGCCAGCAGCTTCGTAGGGGAGCTGTTTTTT.

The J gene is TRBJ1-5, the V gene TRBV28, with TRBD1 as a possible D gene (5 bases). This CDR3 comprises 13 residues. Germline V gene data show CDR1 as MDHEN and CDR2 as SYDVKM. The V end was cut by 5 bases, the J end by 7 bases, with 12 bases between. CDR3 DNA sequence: TGTGCCAGCAGTAGAACAGGTACACAGCCCCAGCATTTT. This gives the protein CASSRTGTQPQHF.

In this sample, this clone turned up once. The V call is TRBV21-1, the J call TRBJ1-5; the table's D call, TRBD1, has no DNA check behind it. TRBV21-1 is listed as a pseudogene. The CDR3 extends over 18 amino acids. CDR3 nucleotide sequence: TGTGCCAGCAGCAAAGCGAAATTTAAGTGGGACAGGGCCCAGCCCCAGCATTTT. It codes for CASSKAKFKWDRAQPQHF.

This chain's CDR3 is CASSHDQGATNEKLFF. CDR3 in DNA: TGCGCCAGCAGTCACGACCAGGGTGCAACTAATGAAAAACTGTTTTTT. The chain links TRBV23-1 to TRBJ1-4, with D possibly TRBD1 on 5 matching bases. TRBV23-1 is noted as an ORF with a role that remains uncertain. The germline V and J ends were trimmed by 3 bases and 0 bases, with 11 bases remaining between them. This CDR3 is 16 amino acids long.

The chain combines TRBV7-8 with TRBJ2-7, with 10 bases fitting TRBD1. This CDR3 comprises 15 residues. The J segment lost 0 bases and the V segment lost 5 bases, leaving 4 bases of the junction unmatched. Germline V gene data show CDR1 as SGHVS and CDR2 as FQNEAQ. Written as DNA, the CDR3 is TGTGCCAGCAGCCAGGGACAGGGGTTCTCCTACGAGCAGTACTTC. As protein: CASSQGQGFSYEQYF.

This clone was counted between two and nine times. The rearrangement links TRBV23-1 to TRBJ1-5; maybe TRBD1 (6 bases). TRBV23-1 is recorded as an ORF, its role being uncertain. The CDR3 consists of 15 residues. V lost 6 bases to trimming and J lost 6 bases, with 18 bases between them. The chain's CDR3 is CASSPLGGARQPQHF. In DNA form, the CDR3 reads TGCGCCAGCAGCCCCTTGGGGGGGGCGCGTCAGCCCCAGCATTTT.

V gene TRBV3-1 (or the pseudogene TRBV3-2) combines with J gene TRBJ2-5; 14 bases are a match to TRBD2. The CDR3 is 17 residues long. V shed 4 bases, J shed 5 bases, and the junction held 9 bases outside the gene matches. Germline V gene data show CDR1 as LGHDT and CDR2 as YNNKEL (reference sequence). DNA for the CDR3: TGTGCCAGCAGCCTCGGGACTAGCGGGAGTCTGGGCGAGACCCAGTACTTC. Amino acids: CASSLGTSGSLGETQYF.

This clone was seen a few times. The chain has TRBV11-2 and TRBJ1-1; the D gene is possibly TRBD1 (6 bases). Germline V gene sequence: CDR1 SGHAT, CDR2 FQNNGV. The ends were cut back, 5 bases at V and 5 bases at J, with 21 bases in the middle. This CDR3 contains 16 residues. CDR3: CASSGLRTAVGTEAFF. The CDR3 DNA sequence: TGTGCCAGCAGCGGACTCCGGACAGCCGTTGGGACTGAAGCTTTCTTT.

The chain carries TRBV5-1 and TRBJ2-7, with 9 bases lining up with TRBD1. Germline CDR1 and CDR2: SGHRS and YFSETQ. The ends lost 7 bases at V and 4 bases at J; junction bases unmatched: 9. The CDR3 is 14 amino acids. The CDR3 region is CASGQQGATYEQYF. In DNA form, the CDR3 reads TGCGCCAGCGGTCAACAGGGGGCGACGTACGAGCAGTACTTC.

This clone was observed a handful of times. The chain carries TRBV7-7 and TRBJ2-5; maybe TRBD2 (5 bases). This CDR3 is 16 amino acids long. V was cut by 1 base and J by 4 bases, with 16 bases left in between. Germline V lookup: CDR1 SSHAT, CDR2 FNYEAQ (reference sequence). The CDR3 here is CASSLDSVSGLETQYF. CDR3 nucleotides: TGTGCCAGCAGCTTAGATAGCGTTTCTGGTCTAGAGACCCAGTACTTC.

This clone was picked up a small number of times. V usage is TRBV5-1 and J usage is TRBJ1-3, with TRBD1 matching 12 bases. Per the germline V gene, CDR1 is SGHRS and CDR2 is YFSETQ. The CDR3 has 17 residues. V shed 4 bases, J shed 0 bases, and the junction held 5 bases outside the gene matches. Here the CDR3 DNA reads TGCGCCAGCAGCCGAGGGACAGGGGGCGCCTCTGGAAACACCATATATTTT. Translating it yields CASSRGTGGASGNTIYF.

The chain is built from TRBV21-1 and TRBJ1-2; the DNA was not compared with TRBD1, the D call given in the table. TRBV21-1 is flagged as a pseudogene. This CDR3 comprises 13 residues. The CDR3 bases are TGTGCCAGGTCCCGGGACAGGGTCTATGGCTACACCTTC. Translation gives CARSRDRVYGYTF.

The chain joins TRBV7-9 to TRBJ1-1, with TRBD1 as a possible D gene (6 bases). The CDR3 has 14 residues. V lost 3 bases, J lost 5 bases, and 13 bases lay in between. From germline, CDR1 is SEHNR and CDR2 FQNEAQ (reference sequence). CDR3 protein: CASSFTGKGTEAFF. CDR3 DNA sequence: TGTGCCAGCAGCTTCACAGGGAAAGGGACTGAAGCTTTCTTT.

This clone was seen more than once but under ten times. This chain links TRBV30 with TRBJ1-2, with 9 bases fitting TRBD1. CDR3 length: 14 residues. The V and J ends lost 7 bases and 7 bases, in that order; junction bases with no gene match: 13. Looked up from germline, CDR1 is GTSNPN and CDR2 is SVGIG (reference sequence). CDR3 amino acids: CASDSKGTGTGYTF. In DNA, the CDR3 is TGTGCCTCGGATTCAAAAGGGACAGGGACTGGCTACACCTTC.

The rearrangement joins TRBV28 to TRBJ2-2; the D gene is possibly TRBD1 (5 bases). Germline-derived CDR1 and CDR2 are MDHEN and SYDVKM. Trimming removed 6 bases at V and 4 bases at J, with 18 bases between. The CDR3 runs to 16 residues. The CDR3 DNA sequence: TGTGCCAGCAGACGATTAACCGACAGATCCACCGGGGAGCTGTTTTTT. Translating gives CASRRLTDRSTGELFF. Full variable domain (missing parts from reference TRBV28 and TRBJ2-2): DVKVTQSSRYLVKRTGEKVFLECVQDMDHENMFWYRQDPGLGLRLIYFSYDVKMKEKGDIPEGYSVSREKKERFSLILESASTNQTSMYLCASRRLTDRSTGELFFGEGSRLTVL.

This chain's CDR3 is CASSQRRENTDTQYF. The CDR3 nucleotides read TGTGCCAGCAGCCAGAGGCGGGAAAACACAGATACGCAGTATTTT. The rearrangement links TRBV4-2 to TRBJ2-3; D is perhaps TRBD2 (6 bases). V lost 3 bases to trimming and J lost 2 bases, with 12 bases between them. Germline lookup yields CDR1 LGHNA and CDR2 YNFKEQ. This CDR3 has 15 residues.

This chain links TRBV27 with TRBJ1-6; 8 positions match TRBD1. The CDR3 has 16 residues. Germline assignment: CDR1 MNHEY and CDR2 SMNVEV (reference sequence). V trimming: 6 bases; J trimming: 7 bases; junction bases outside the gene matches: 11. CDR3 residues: CASRPGQALLNSPLHF. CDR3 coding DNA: TGTGCCAGCAGACCGGGACAGGCCCTGTTAAATTCACCCCTCCACTTT.

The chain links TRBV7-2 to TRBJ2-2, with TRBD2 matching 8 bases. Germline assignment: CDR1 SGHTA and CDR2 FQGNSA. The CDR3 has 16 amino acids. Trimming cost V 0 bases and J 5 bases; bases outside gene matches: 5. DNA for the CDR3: TGTGCCAGCAGCTTAGCGAGCGGGAGTGGAACCGGGGAGCTGTTTTTT. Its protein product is CASSLASGSGTGELFF.

The CDR3 nucleotides read TGCGCCAGCAGCCAAGATGCAGGGGCTATTAGCAATCAGCCCCAGCATTTT. Protein sequence: CASSQDAGAISNQPQHF. The chain carries TRBV4-1 and TRBJ1-5; weak D call: TRBD1 (6 bases). The V end was cut by 0 bases, the J end by 0 bases, with 12 bases between. CDR1 is MGHRA and CDR2 is YSYEKL in the germline V gene. The CDR3 is 17 amino acids.

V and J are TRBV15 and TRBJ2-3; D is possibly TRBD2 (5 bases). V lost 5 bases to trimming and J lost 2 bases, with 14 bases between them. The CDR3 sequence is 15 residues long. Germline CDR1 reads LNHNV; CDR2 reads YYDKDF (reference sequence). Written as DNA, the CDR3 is TGTGCCACCAGCGGACGGCCGGGGAACACAGATACGCAGTATTTT. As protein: CATSGRPGNTDTQYF.

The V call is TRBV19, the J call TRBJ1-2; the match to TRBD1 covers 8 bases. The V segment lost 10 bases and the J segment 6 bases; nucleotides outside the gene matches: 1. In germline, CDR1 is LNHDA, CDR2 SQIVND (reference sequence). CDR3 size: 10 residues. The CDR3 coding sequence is TGTGCCACGGACAGGGATGGCTACACCTTC. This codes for CATDRDGYTF.

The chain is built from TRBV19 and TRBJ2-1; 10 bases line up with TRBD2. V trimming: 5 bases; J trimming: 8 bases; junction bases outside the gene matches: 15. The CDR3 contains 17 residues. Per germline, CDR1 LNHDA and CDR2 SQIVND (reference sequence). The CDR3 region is CASSFPPLASGSDEQFF. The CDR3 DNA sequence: TGTGCCAGTAGTTTTCCCCCTTTGGCTAGCGGGAGCGATGAGCAGTTCTTC.

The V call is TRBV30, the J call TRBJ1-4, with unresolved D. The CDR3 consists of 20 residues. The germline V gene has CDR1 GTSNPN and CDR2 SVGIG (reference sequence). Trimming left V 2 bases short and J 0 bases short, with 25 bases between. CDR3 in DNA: TGTGCCTGGAGTCCCACGAAGGGCGGAGGACTTGAGGCAACTAATGAAAAACTGTTTTTT. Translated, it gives CAWSPTKGGGLEATNEKLFF. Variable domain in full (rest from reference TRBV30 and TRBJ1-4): SQTIHQWPATLVQPVGSPLSLECTVEGTSNPNLYWYRQAAGRGLQLLFYSVGIGQISSEVPQNLSASRPQDRQFILSSKKLLLSDSGFYLCAWSPTKGGGLEATNEKLFFGSGTQLSVL.

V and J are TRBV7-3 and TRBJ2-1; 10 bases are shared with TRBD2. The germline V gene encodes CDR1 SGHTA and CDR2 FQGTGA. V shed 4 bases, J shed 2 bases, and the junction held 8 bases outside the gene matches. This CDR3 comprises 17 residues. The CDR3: CASSSEPGLAAYNEQFF. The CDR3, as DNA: TGTGCCAGCAGCTCCGAACCCGGACTAGCGGCCTACAATGAGCAGTTCTTC.

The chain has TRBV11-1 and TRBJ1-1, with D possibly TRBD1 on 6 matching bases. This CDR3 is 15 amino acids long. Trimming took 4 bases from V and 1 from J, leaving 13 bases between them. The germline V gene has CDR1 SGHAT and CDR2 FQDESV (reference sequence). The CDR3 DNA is TGTGCCAGCAGCTACGACGGACAGCGGAACACTGAAGCTTTCTTT. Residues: CASSYDGQRNTEAFF.

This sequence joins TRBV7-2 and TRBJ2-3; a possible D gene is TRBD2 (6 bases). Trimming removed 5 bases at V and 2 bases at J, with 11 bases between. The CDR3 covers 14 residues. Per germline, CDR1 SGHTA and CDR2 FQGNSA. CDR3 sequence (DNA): TGTGCCAGCAGCCCACGGGACTCCACAGATACGCAGTATTTT. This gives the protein CASSPRDSTDTQYF.

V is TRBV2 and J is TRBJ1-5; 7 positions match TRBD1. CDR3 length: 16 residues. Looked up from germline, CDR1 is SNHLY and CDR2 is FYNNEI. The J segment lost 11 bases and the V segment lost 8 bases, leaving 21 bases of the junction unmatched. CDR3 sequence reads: CASSVKRNRGSKAQHF. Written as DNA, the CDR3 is TGTGCCAGCTCTGTCAAAAGGAACAGGGGTTCTAAGGCCCAGCATTTT. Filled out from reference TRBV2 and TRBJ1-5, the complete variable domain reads EPEVTQTPSHQVTQMGQEVILRCVPISNHLYFYWYRQILGQKVEFLVSFYNNEISEKSEIFDDQFSVERPDGSNFTLKIRSTKLEDSAMYFCASSVKRNRGSKAQHFGDGTRLSIL.

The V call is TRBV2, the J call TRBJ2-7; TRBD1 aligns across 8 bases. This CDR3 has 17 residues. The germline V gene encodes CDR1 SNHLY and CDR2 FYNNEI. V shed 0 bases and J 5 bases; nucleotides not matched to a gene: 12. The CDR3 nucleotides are TGTGCCAGCAGTGAAGCGAGATGGTGGACAGGGCTCGACGAGCAGTACTTC. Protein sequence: CASSEARWWTGLDEQYF.

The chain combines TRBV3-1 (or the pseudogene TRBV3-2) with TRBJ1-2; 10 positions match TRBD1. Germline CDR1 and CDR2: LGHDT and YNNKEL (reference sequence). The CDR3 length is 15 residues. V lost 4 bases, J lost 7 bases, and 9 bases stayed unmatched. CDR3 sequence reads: CASSPGTGVSSGYTF. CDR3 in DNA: TGTGCCAGCAGCCCGGGGACAGGGGTTTCGAGTGGCTACACCTTC.

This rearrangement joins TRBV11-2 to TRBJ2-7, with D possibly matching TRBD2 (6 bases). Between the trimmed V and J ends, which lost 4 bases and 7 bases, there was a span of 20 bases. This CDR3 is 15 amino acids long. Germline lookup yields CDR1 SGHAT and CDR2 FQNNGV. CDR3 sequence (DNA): TGTGCCAGCAGCTCCCTGGGGGGACGATCGGGGGAGCAGTACTTC. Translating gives CASSSLGGRSGEQYF.

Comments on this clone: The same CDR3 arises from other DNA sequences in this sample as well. DNA for the CDR3: TGTGCCAGCAGCTTAGGCCTAGCGGGATACAATGAGCAGTTCTTC. It yields the protein CASSLGLAGYNEQFF. The J gene is TRBJ2-1, the V gene TRBV7-9, with 9 positions matching TRBD2. Germline V lookup: CDR1 SEHNR, CDR2 FQNEAQ (reference sequence). CDR3 length equals 15 residues. V shed 1 base and J 4 bases; nucleotides not matched to a gene: 2.

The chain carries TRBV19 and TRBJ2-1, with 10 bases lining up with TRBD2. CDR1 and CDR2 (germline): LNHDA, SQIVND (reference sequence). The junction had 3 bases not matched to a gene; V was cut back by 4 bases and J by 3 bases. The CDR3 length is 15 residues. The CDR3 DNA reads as TGTGCCAGTAGTAAGGGACTAGCGTACTACAATGAGCAGTTCTTC. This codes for CASSKGLAYYNEQFF.